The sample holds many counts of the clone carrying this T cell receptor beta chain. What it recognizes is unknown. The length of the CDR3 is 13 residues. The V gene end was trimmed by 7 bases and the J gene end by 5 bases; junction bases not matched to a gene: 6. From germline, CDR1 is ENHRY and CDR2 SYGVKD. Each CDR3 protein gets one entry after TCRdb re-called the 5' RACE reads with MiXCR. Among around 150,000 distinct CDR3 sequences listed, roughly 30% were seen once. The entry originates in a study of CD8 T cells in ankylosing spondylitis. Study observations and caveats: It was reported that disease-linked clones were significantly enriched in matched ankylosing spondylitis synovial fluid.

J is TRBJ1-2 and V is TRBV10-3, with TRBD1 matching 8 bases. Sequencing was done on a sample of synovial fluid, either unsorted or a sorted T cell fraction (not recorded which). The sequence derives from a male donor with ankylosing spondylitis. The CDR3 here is CAITDRGGYGYTF. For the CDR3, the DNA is TGTGCCATCACCGACAGGGGAGGGTATGGCTACACCTTC.